This TCR beta chain is from a study of shared clonotypes between healthy human individuals. General study findings and limits: Non-shared clonotypes had lower generation probabilities than those shared by all four donors.

On sorted subsets, replicate PCRs used 200 to 250 ng DNA, or 30,000 or so T cell genomes. Generated by immunoSEQ multiplex PCR, the TCRdb table keeps only in-frame clones and is missing some. The table has some 1 million clones, roughly 75% seen once. This clone was detected only a few times. Antigen: not known. From germline, CDR1 is ENHRY and CDR2 SYGVKD. The CDR3 is 15 amino acids. The V end lost 3 bases, the J end lost 0 bases, and 10 bases lay between the germline ends. The sample taken for sequencing was memory CD4+ T cells sorted from blood. The subset denotes: CD45RA-negative fraction. The chain joins TRBV10-3 to TRBJ2-3, with D tentatively TRBD1 (6 bases). The TCR comes from a man younger than 35 in good health. CDR3 amino acids: CAISDRDISTDTQYF. The CDR3 DNA is TGTGCCATCAGTGATCGGGACATAAGCACAGATACGCAGTATTTT.